The clone carrying this T cell receptor beta chain appeared once. The antigen is unknown. These data come from a study of T cell responses to AZD1222 COVID-19 vaccine. The CDR3 sequence is 15 residues long. Germline assignment: CDR1 SNHLY and CDR2 FYNNEI. V was pared by 4 bases and J by 3 bases, with 15 bases between. Clones were sequenced by immunoSEQ multiplex PCR, and TCRdb holds only the in-frame ones, with some missing. The data show 80,000 to 95,000 clones, 75% to 95% seen once. Points from the study as a whole: Increases in Spike-specific TCR breadth and depth were seen after two AZD1222 doses.

Sequencing was performed on peripheral blood, taken 28 days after the second AZD1222 dose. This clonotype was obtained from an adult who received the AZD1222 COVID-19 vaccine. The chain recombines TRBV2 with TRBJ2-5, with no clear D. CDR3 loop: CASSGQVNFEETQYF. CDR3 coding DNA: TGTGCCAGCAGTGGGCAGGTGAACTTCGAAGAGACCCAGTACTTC.